A single sample gave rise to the 22 T cell receptor beta chains below, sequenced in a study of control samples from healthy donors and cancer patients. The repertoire was sequenced with immunoSEQ multiplex PCR; TCRdb's copy has only in-frame clones and lacks some. The table lists about 53,000 clones, about 85% of them singletons. The sequenced material came from PBMCs. Receptor source: a man between 60 and 75 years old with head and neck cancer.

This CDR3 is CASSSGLTDTDTQYF. CDR3 DNA: TGCGCCAGCAGCTCGGGACTCACCGACACAGATACGCAGTATTTT. The genes are TRBV5-1 and TRBJ2-3; D possibly corresponds to TRBD2 (6 bases). This CDR3 spans 15 amino acids. Trimming cost V 3 bases and J 2 bases, with 13 bases left between them. Looked up from germline, CDR1 is SGHRS and CDR2 is YFSETQ.

V usage is TRBV6-2 or TRBV6-3 and J usage is TRBJ1-1; 7 nucleotides match TRBD1. This CDR3 comprises 16 residues. J gave up 7 bases and V 3 bases, and 14 bases lay outside the gene matches. CDR1 is MNHEY, CDR2 SVGEGT, per germline. The DNA for the CDR3 is TGTGCCAGCAGTTATATATGGACAGGACGGTTGAGTGAAGCTTTCTTT. Its translation: CASSYIWTGRLSEAFF.

This clone has only one observation. The chain recombines TRBV28 with TRBJ2-1, with 9 bases that match TRBD1. V lost 6 bases, J lost 4 bases, and 10 bases stayed unmatched. The CDR3 extends over 16 amino acids. CDR1 MDHEN and CDR2 SYDVKM come from the germline V gene. The CDR3 region has the DNA TGTGCCAGCAGCTCCGGGACAGGGAATAGATACAATGAGCAGTTCTTC. Amino acids: CASSSGTGNRYNEQFF.

The chain uses TRBV6-1 and TRBJ1-5; D is undetermined. V gave up 3 bases and J gave up 5 bases, with 8 bases separating them. The V gene's germline CDR1 is MNHNS and CDR2 SASEGT. The CDR3 is 13 amino acids. The CDR3 region is CASSEIPHQPQHF. The CDR3 coding sequence is TGTGCCAGCAGTGAGATCCCCCATCAGCCCCAGCATTTT.

This clone was counted between two and nine times. The chain combines TRBV5-1 with TRBJ1-2; 7 positions match TRBD1. This CDR3 is built from 12 residues. The ends lost 4 bases at V and 5 bases at J; junction bases unmatched: 2. Germline loops: CDR1 SGHRS, CDR2 YFSETQ. The DNA of the CDR3 is TGCGCCAGCAGCCGGGGACAGTATGGCTACACCTTC. Translation: CASSRGQYGYTF.

This clone appeared a single time. The chain joins TRBV7-2 to TRBJ2-1; 7 bases map to TRBD1. Unmatched junction bases numbered 13, after V lost 1 base and J lost 10 bases. Germline CDR1 reads SGHTA; CDR2 reads FQGNSA. This CDR3 spans 16 amino acids. DNA of the CDR3: TGTGCCAGCAGCTTAGGGATCACTGACAGGGCGGAGGAGCAGTTCTTC. Translation gives CASSLGITDRAEEQFF.

V and J are TRBV11-3 and TRBJ2-3; tentatively, D is TRBD1 or TRBD2 (5 bases each). The CDR3 runs to 13 residues. Trimming removed 5 bases at V and 3 bases at J, with 9 bases between. Per the germline V gene, CDR1 is SGHNT and CDR2 is YENEEA. The CDR3 DNA follows: TGTGCCAGCAGCGCGAGGGGAACAGATACGCAGTATTTT. It translates to CASSARGTDTQYF.

The chain uses TRBV5-1 and TRBJ2-3; TRBD2 agrees at 13 bases. The V segment lost 0 bases and the J segment 5 bases; nucleotides outside the gene matches: 3. This CDR3 spans 16 amino acids. The germline V gene has CDR1 SGHRS and CDR2 YFSETQ. CDR3 amino acids: CASSLEGLAGEDTQYF. CDR3 nucleotide sequence: TGCGCCAGCAGCTTGGAAGGACTAGCGGGAGAAGATACGCAGTATTTT.

The chain recombines TRBV11-2 with TRBJ2-5; 7 nucleotides line up with TRBD2. Trimming at V came to 0 bases and at J to 5 bases, leaving 15 bases not matched to a gene. The CDR3 runs to 18 residues. Germline CDR1 is SGHAT and CDR2 is FQNNGV. DNA of the CDR3: TGTGCCAGCAGCTTAGATCCCCAATCCGGCGGGAGAGGGGAGACCCAGTACTTC. It specifies CASSLDPQSGGRGETQYF.

The chain combines TRBV19 with TRBJ1-6, with D possibly being TRBD1 (5 bases). CDR3 size: 18 residues. Trimming stripped 3 bases from V and 3 bases from J, with 18 bases between. Germline-derived CDR1 and CDR2 are LNHDA and SQIVND (reference sequence). The CDR3, as DNA: TGTGCCAGTAGTATGCCTCCCCAAAGGGGCGGCTATAATTCACCCCTCCACTTT. Protein: CASSMPPQRGGYNSPLHF.

The table lists this clone with a few counts. No conserved phenylalanine or tryptophan ends this CDR3, so it is likely a read error. No DNA is shown, since the ends of the CDR3 on it are uncertain; the CDR3 is the one TCRdb lists. V is TRBV6-6 and J is TRBJ2-7; the D segment call TRBD1 is taken from the table without a DNA check. Ends included, the CDR3 has 13 residues. Germline assignment: CDR1 MNHNY and CDR2 SVGAGI (reference sequence). The CDR3 spells CASTNEPDRGTSI.

This rearrangement joins TRBV27 to TRBJ2-2, with a weak D call TRBD2 (6 bases). Trimming cost V 5 bases and J 4 bases, with 11 bases left between them. Looked up from germline, CDR1 is MNHEY and CDR2 is SMNVEV (reference sequence). This CDR3 has 14 amino acids. CDR3 in amino acids: CASSAMGGTGELFF. The CDR3 DNA follows: TGTGCCAGCAGTGCCATGGGGGGCACCGGGGAGCTGTTTTTT.

The chain links TRBV5-1 to TRBJ2-2; the D gene is possibly TRBD1 (6 bases). V dropped 5 bases and J dropped 0 bases, with 11 bases sitting between them. Germline V gene lookup returns CDR1 SGHRS and CDR2 YFSETQ. The CDR3 spans 15 residues. The CDR3 region has the DNA TGCGCCAGCAGTCGGGACATCGCGAACACCGGGGAGCTGTTTTTT. Translating it yields CASSRDIANTGELFF.

The rearrangement uses TRBV12-3 or TRBV12-4 and TRBJ1-2; TRBD1 agrees at 7 bases. The J segment lost 7 bases and the V segment lost 11 bases, leaving 4 bases of the junction unmatched. The CDR3 covers 10 residues. The CDR3, as DNA: TGTGCCGCGGGACAGAGTGGCTACACCTTC. Protein product: CAAGQSGYTF.

This clone was detected once. The chain combines TRBV3-1 (or the pseudogene TRBV3-2) with TRBJ2-6, with 7 positions matching TRBD1. The CDR3 totals 17 residues. Germline assignment: CDR1 LGHDT and CDR2 YNNKEL (reference sequence). With 0 bases clipped from V and 0 bases from J, the junction kept 2 bases outside the gene matches. The CDR3 loop is CASSQDRGFSGANVLTF. CDR3 nucleotides: TGTGCCAGCAGCCAAGACAGGGGGTTCTCTGGGGCCAACGTCCTGACTTTC.

This chain connects TRBV2 to TRBJ2-7, with 10 bases fitting TRBD2. The germline CDR1 and CDR2 sequences are SNHLY and FYNNEI. This CDR3 contains 14 residues. With 4 bases clipped from V and 5 bases from J, the junction kept 5 bases outside the gene matches. CDR3 in DNA: TGTGCCAGCAGTGGAAGCGGGAGGGCTAACGAGCAGTACTTC. Protein: CASSGSGRANEQYF.

The V and J genes are TRBV15 and TRBJ2-2; possible D gene TRBD2, 6 bases. The CDR3 runs to 16 residues. The ends were cut back, 0 bases at V and 3 bases at J, with 11 bases in the middle. Per the germline V gene, CDR1 is LNHNV and CDR2 is YYDKDF (reference sequence). CDR3 in DNA: TGTGCCACCAGCAGAGATCCTAGCGACTACACCGGGGAGCTGTTTTTT. It translates to CATSRDPSDYTGELFF.

Here the CDR3 DNA reads TGTGCCAGCAGCTTAGGGGCCGTCGGGGAGCTGTTTTTT. It codes for CASSLGAVGELFF. V and J are TRBV7-2 and TRBJ2-2; D is unclear. Deletions cut 1 base from V and 7 bases from J, with 7 bases between. The CDR3 has 13 amino acids. Germline CDR1 reads SGHTA; CDR2 reads FQGNSA.

The chain has TRBV7-2 and TRBJ1-3; D might be TRBD1 (5 bases). Trimming took 5 bases from V and 4 from J, leaving 15 bases between them. This CDR3 has 15 amino acids. The germline V gene encodes CDR1 SGHTA and CDR2 FQGNSA. Written as DNA, the CDR3 is TGTGCCAGCAGCGGAAATCAGGGATACGGAAACACCATATATTTT. It specifies CASSGNQGYGNTIYF.

V gene TRBV9 combines with J gene TRBJ2-7; TRBD2 aligns across 12 bases. This CDR3 is 14 amino acids long. The V gene end was trimmed by 2 bases and the J gene end by 6 bases; junction bases not matched to a gene: 3. Germline V gene sequence: CDR1 SGDLS, CDR2 YYNGEE. The CDR3, as DNA: TGTGCCAGCAGCGTCACTAGCGGGAGGAGCGAGCAGTACTTC. It is translated as CASSVTSGRSEQYF.

V and J are TRBV27 and TRBJ2-1, with D possibly matching TRBD2 (7 bases). Per germline, CDR1 MNHEY and CDR2 SMNVEV (reference sequence). V was shortened by 8 bases and J by 0 bases, with 17 bases between the two germline ends. This CDR3 has 16 amino acids. CDR3 bases: TGTGCCAGCGCCCAAGGGGGGGGCCCCTCCTACAATGAGCAGTTCTTC. It specifies CASAQGGGPSYNEQFF.

The chain combines TRBV13 with TRBJ2-3; 9 nucleotides match TRBD1. Germline V CDR1 and CDR2: PRHDT, FYEKMQ (reference sequence). Unmatched junction bases numbered 8, after V lost 5 bases and J lost 2 bases. This CDR3 has 16 residues. The CDR3 sequence is CASSTRTGDITDTQYF. CDR3 coding DNA: TGTGCCAGCAGCACGAGGACAGGGGATATCACAGATACGCAGTATTTT.